This entry features one T cell receptor (beta chain) sequence. This record comes from a study of blood T cell repertoires in COVID-19. Produced via immunoSEQ multiplex PCR; TCRdb's table is partial and in-frame only. The sample has 100,000 or so clones; around 85% are singletons. Germline CDR1 and CDR2: SGHVS and FQNEAQ. V was clipped by 5 bases and J by 5 bases; unmatched bases: 7. The CDR3 extends over 15 amino acids. The rearrangement links TRBV7-8 to TRBJ2-1; 9 positions match TRBD1. The material sequenced was peripheral blood. The source is a human donor in a cohort sampled during active COVID-19. The CDR3 DNA follows: TGTGCCAGCAGCCCCGGACAGGGGAACAACAATGAGCAGTTCTTC. As protein: CASSPGQGNNNEQFF.